One sample yielded the 15 T cell receptor beta chains listed below, sequenced in a study of spatial heterogeneity in lung cancer. Sample time point: blood at routine non-recurrence follow-up after resection. Whole RNA obtained from tumor, nontumor lung or frozen PBMC underwent sequencing without sorting. TCRdb re-called the 5' RACE reads with MiXCR, one entry per CDR3 protein. The sample has around 27,000 distinct CDR3 sequences; approximately 6% are singletons. The sequenced sample was PBMCs, obtained at follow-up. The receptors here all came from a male donor with early-stage non-small cell lung cancer.

Ten or more counts support this clonotype. This sequence joins TRBV20-1 and TRBJ2-7; 9 bases line up with TRBD2. Germline V gives CDR1 DFQATT, CDR2 SNEGSKA (reference sequence). Trimming at V came to 0 bases and at J to 5 bases, leaving 14 bases not matched to a gene. This CDR3 contains 17 residues. CDR3 region: CSARDLIASGDPDEQYF. The CDR3 coding sequence is TGCAGTGCTAGAGATTTGATTGCTAGCGGGGACCCCGACGAGCAGTACTTC.

This clonotype was found a few times. The rearrangement links TRBV5-1 to TRBJ2-3; D possibly corresponds to TRBD2 (5 bases). The length of the CDR3 is 16 residues. V lost 5 bases, J lost 3 bases, and 19 bases lay in between. Germline loops: CDR1 SGHRS, CDR2 YFSETQ. In nucleotides, the CDR3 is TGCGCCAGCAGTCTCAACACCGGAGGAGGTACAGATACGCAGTATTTT. This encodes CASSLNTGGGTDTQYF.

Judged by abundance, this clonotype is medium-sized (0.01 to 0.1%). V gene TRBV29-1 combines with J gene TRBJ2-4; TRBD2 agrees at 11 bases. Germline values: CDR1 SQVTM, CDR2 ANQGSEA. This CDR3 contains 15 residues. The V gene end was trimmed by 1 base and the J gene end by 9 bases; junction bases not matched to a gene: 8. CDR3 loop: CSVEASGRPGRIQYF. CDR3 coding DNA: TGCAGCGTTGAAGCTAGCGGGAGGCCCGGGCGCATTCAGTACTTC.

This clonotype was detected many times. The rearrangement joins TRBV27 to TRBJ2-2; D is perhaps TRBD1 (6 bases). V dropped 2 bases and J dropped 6 bases, with 19 bases sitting between them. Germline-derived CDR1 and CDR2 are MNHEY and SMNVEV (reference sequence). The CDR3 has 17 residues. The CDR3 nucleotides are TGTGCCAGCAGTTTAGTTACCAGGGGACGTGCAGCCGGGGAGCTGTTTTTT. Encoded protein: CASSLVTRGRAAGELFF.

This clonotype was counted ten times or more. The chain has TRBV27 and TRBJ2-1; 10 bases line up with TRBD1. The CDR3 consists of 17 residues. Germline CDR1 is MNHEY and CDR2 is SMNVEV (reference sequence). With V trimmed by 5 bases and J by 5 bases, 12 bases remained unmatched. CDR3 coding DNA: TGTGCCAGCAGTGCCGTTATCGGGACAGGGGACCACAATGAGCAGTTCTTC. It translates to CASSAVIGTGDHNEQFF.

The table lists this clonotype with many counts. The chain links TRBV5-1 to TRBJ1-1, with 8 nucleotides matching TRBD1. The CDR3 is made up of 13 amino acids. The germline V gene has CDR1 SGHRS and CDR2 YFSETQ. V lost 0 bases to trimming and J lost 8 bases; unmatched junction nucleotides: 3. The CDR3 reads CASSLARGLEAFF. The DNA for the CDR3 is TGCGCCAGCAGCTTGGCCAGGGGGCTCGAAGCTTTCTTT.

This clonotype was detected many times. The genes are TRBV7-3 and TRBJ1-1; D may be TRBD1 (5 bases). Germline lookup yields CDR1 SGHTA and CDR2 FQGTGA. This CDR3 is 13 amino acids long. The V end lost 5 bases, the J end lost 3 bases, and 10 bases lay between the germline ends. The CDR3 sequence is CASSTQGDTEAFF. The CDR3, as DNA: TGTGCCAGCAGCACGCAGGGAGACACTGAAGCTTTCTTT.

V gene TRBV7-2 combines with J gene TRBJ1-6; D is ambiguous. Germline V gene data show CDR1 as SGHTA and CDR2 as FQGNSA. The ends were cut back, 5 bases at V and 3 bases at J, with 14 bases in the middle. This CDR3 is 16 amino acids long. DNA of the CDR3: TGTGCCAGCAGCCCGGAAACTCCCGGCTATAATTCACCCCTCCACTTT. It is translated as CASSPETPGYNSPLHF.

This clonotype showed up many times. This chain connects TRBV6-2 or TRBV6-3 to TRBJ2-7; either TRBD1 or TRBD2 may supply D (5 bases each). Germline CDR1 MNHEY, CDR2 SVGEGT. The CDR3 totals 12 residues. With 11 bases removed from V and 5 bases from J, the gap between germline ends came to 16 bases. The CDR3 DNA is TGTGCCCCCGGTCTGGGGGAGAACGAGCAGTACGTC. Amino acid sequence: CAPGLGENEQYV.

With respect to this clonotype: A read error may explain this, as a much larger clone is one base away. The genes are TRBV27 and TRBJ1-1, with no clear D. CDR3 size: 13 residues. Deletions cut 4 bases from V and 3 bases from J, with 9 bases between. Germline CDR1 and CDR2: MNHEY and SMNVEV (reference sequence). The CDR3, as DNA: TGTGCCAGCAGTTGGACCTACCACACTGAAGCTTTCTTT. Protein product: CASSWTYHTEAFF.

The rearrangement uses TRBV12-3 or TRBV12-4 and TRBJ1-5, with D perhaps matching TRBD1 (6 bases). The CDR3 totals 15 residues. V was pared by 5 bases and J by 9 bases, with 20 bases between. The CDR3 nucleotides are TGTGCCAGCAGTCCGACCGGGGGGGCAGCATCGCCCCAGCATTTT. Translation: CASSPTGGAASPQHF.

This clonotype has a count of ten or more. The chain couples TRBV6-2 or TRBV6-3 to TRBJ1-5; 8 nucleotides match TRBD1. After removal of 4 bases from V and 6 bases from J, the junction contained 8 bases not matched to a gene. Germline CDR1 reads MNHEY; CDR2 reads SVGEGT. This CDR3 has 15 residues. CDR3 DNA: TGTGCCAGCAGTTCCCGGACAGGGCGTCGTCAGCCCCAGCATTTT. Translation: CASSSRTGRRQPQHF.

The table lists this clonotype with many counts. This chain connects TRBV7-9 to TRBJ1-2; TRBD1 matches 7 bases. V gave up 5 bases and J gave up 1 base; unmatched junction bases: 13. This CDR3 is built from 17 residues. Germline V gene lookup returns CDR1 SEHNR and CDR2 FQNEAQ (reference sequence). The CDR3 DNA sequence: TGTGCCAGCAGCGAGGGACAGCCCGGCGGGAATAACTATGGCTACACCTTC. Its protein product is CASSEGQPGGNNYGYTF.

This clonotype was found many times. The V gene is TRBV12-3 or TRBV12-4, the J gene TRBJ2-7; D gene unclear. Deletions cut 6 bases from V and 3 bases from J, with 12 bases between. The CDR3 contains 13 residues. Here the CDR3 reads CASSPFSSYEQYF. The DNA for the CDR3 is TGTGCCAGCAGCCCCTTCTCGAGCTACGAGCAGTACTTC.

This clonotype occurred many times. The CDR3 nucleotides read TGTGCCAGCTCACAAAGACAGGGTCAAGAGACCCAGTACTTC. Translating it yields CASSQRQGQETQYF. The V and J genes are TRBV18 and TRBJ2-5, with 7 bases lining up with TRBD1. The CDR3 covers 14 residues. From germline, CDR1 is KGHSH and CDR2 LQKENI. After removal of 4 bases from V and 2 bases from J, the junction contained 4 bases not matched to a gene.